The 27 T cell receptor beta chains listed next were all sequenced from one sample in a study of shared clonotypes between healthy human individuals. Using immunoSEQ multiplex PCR, the repertoire was profiled, and TCRdb retains in-frame clones only, with some absent. The repertoire consists of about 1.1 million clones, with roughly 80% occurring once and the leading ten covering 0.89%. Sequencing used memory CD4+ T cells from PBMCs. Subset: CD45RA-negative fraction. These receptors were collected from a man aged 18 to 29 in good health. Some clones in this sample may be carry-over from other donors' samples.

This clone was seen a few times. The rearrangement links TRBV5-1 to TRBJ1-2; unclear D gene. The V gene lost 0 bases and the J gene lost 5 bases, with 2 bases spanning the gap. The CDR3 length is 11 residues. Germline lookup yields CDR1 SGHRS and CDR2 YFSETQ. CDR3 amino acids: CASSLDYGYTF. In nucleotides, the CDR3 is TGCGCCAGCAGCTTGGATTATGGCTACACCTTC.

As regards this clone: A far larger clone is one nucleotide away, so this likely arose from a read error. CDR3 residues: CASSEQETQYF. CDR3 in DNA: TGTGCCAGCAGCGAACAAGAGACCCAGTACTTC. This sequence joins TRBV5-6 and TRBJ2-5, with no clear D. The CDR3 length is 11 residues. Germline V gene data show CDR1 as SGHDT and CDR2 as YYEEEE. V was pared by 4 bases and J by 2 bases, with 3 bases between.

V and J are TRBV5-1 and TRBJ2-1, with 10 positions matching TRBD2. Germline assignment: CDR1 SGHRS and CDR2 YFSETQ. The V gene end was trimmed by 3 bases and the J gene end by 4 bases; junction bases not matched to a gene: 4. This CDR3 comprises 15 residues. CDR3 nucleotides: TGCGCCAGCAGCTGGACTAGCGGCCCTTACAATGAGCAGTTCTTC. This sequence encodes CASSWTSGPYNEQFF.

CDR3 sequence: CASSPLADSSYEQYF. The CDR3 DNA reads TGTGCCAGCTCACCACTAGCGGATAGCTCCTACGAGCAGTACTTC. This chain uses TRBV18 with TRBJ2-7, with D possibly being TRBD2 (6 bases). The CDR3 runs to 15 residues. V lost 1 base and J lost 0, with 10 bases in between. Per germline, CDR1 KGHSH and CDR2 LQKENI.

The chain couples TRBV5-1 to TRBJ2-1; 7 nucleotides line up with TRBD1. V lost 6 bases and J lost 6; bases outside the gene matches: 9. This CDR3 contains 14 residues. Per germline, CDR1 SGHRS and CDR2 YFSETQ. The CDR3, as DNA: TGCGCCAGCATGCTCGACAGGGCTCCCAATGAGCAGTTCTTC. Amino acid sequence: CASMLDRAPNEQFF.

CDR3 residues: CASSIFRSPRPGNDQPQHF. DNA of the CDR3: TGTGCCAGTAGTATTTTTCGGAGCCCTCGGCCTGGGAATGATCAGCCCCAGCATTTT. This rearrangement joins TRBV19 to TRBJ1-5; D is unresolved. Germline V gene data show CDR1 as LNHDA and CDR2 as SQIVND (reference sequence). This CDR3 is built from 19 residues. Trimming took off 3 bases at V and 5 bases at J, with 26 bases between the two ends.

The genes are TRBV27 and TRBJ2-4; D may correspond to TRBD1 or TRBD2 (5 bases each). This CDR3 contains 14 residues. Per germline, CDR1 MNHEY and CDR2 SMNVEV (reference sequence). V lost 4 bases, J lost 5 bases, and 12 bases lay in between. CDR3 sequence reads: CASSWDGTQNIQYF. DNA for the CDR3: TGTGCCAGCAGTTGGGACGGAACCCAAAACATTCAGTACTTC.

The V call is TRBV19, the J call TRBJ2-5; a weak D match, TRBD1 (6 bases). This CDR3 is built from 15 residues. V dropped 4 bases and J dropped 4 bases, with 16 bases sitting between them. In germline, CDR1 is LNHDA, CDR2 SQIVND (reference sequence). Here the CDR3 DNA reads TGTGCCAGTAGTAATGGGGGCAGGGAGTTAGAGACCCAGTACTTC. Translated, it gives CASSNGGRELETQYF.

The genes are TRBV7-6 and TRBJ1-1, with D hard to call. The CDR3 has 14 amino acids. Trimming stripped 3 bases from V and 1 base from J, with 9 bases between. Germline CDR1 is SGHVS and CDR2 is FNYEAQ. CDR3 nucleotides: TGTGCCAGCAGCTTGGAACGTACGAACACTGAAGCTTTCTTT. Encoded protein: CASSLERTNTEAFF.

This clone was recorded once. This rearrangement joins TRBV30 to TRBJ2-6, with D uncertain. Deletions cut 1 base from V and 9 bases from J, with 13 bases between. Per the germline V gene, CDR1 is GTSNPN and CDR2 is SVGIG (reference sequence). The CDR3 spans 14 residues. The CDR3 loop is CAWSGGGYGNVLTF. The CDR3 DNA follows: TGTGCCTGGAGTGGAGGTGGGTACGGCAACGTCCTGACTTTC.

The J gene is TRBJ2-2, the V gene TRBV6-1, with D possibly TRBD1 on 5 matching bases. Germline loops: CDR1 MNHNS, CDR2 SASEGT. This CDR3 region has 13 residues. Trimming took 4 bases from V and 8 from J, leaving 11 bases between them. CDR3 residues: CASSVMTEGELFF. The CDR3 DNA sequence: TGTGCCAGCAGTGTCATGACAGAGGGGGAGCTGTTTTTT.

The V gene is TRBV5-4, the J gene TRBJ2-7, with 11 bases matching TRBD2. With 4 bases clipped from V and 3 bases from J, the junction kept 9 bases outside the gene matches. The CDR3 is 16 amino acids. Germline assignment: CDR1 SGHNT and CDR2 YYREEE (reference sequence). CDR3 in DNA: TGTGCCAGCAGCCCGTCGACTAGCGGGATGATCTACGAGCAGTACTTC. Encoded protein: CASSPSTSGMIYEQYF.

The chain employs TRBV28 and TRBJ2-7; D ambiguous. CDR3 length equals 12 residues. Trimming left V 5 bases short and J 2 bases short, with 7 bases between. Germline lookup yields CDR1 MDHEN and CDR2 SYDVKM. The CDR3, as DNA: TGTGCCAGCAGTCAGGTCGCCTACGAGCAGTACTTC. Amino acids: CASSQVAYEQYF.

As for this clone: This may be a read error, as it is one base from a much larger clone. The same CDR3 also results from other DNA sequences found in this sample. This chain links TRBV28 with TRBJ2-7; 8 bases match TRBD2. Germline trimming cut 5 bases from V and 4 bases from J; bases unmatched to any gene: 4. This CDR3 is 13 amino acids long. CDR1 is MDHEN, CDR2 SYDVKM, per germline. In DNA form, the CDR3 reads TGTGCCAGCAGTAGCGGGAGAGATTACGAGCAGTACTTC. Translated, it gives CASSSGRDYEQYF.

The chain uses TRBV4-1 and TRBJ2-1, with 10 nucleotides matching TRBD2. Germline values: CDR1 MGHRA, CDR2 YSYEKL. V lost 4 bases, J lost 3 bases, and 15 bases stayed unmatched. This CDR3 has 19 amino acids. The CDR3 sequence is CASSPRSSGSTSHYNEQFF. CDR3 nucleotide sequence: TGCGCCAGCAGCCCAAGGTCTAGCGGGAGTACCTCCCACTACAATGAGCAGTTCTTC.

Comment on this clone: This sample also contains other DNA sequences that code for the same CDR3. The chain has TRBV28 and TRBJ2-5; D is undetermined. CDR1 and CDR2 from the germline V gene are MDHEN and SYDVKM. CDR3 length: 13 residues. V lost 5 bases, J lost 1 base, and 8 bases lay in between. DNA of the CDR3: TGTGCCAGCAGTCCCTCAGGCCAAGAGACCCAGTACTTC. It codes for CASSPSGQETQYF. Full variable domain (outside the CDR3, taken from reference TRBV28 and TRBJ2-5): DVKVTQSSRYLVKRTGEKVFLECVQDMDHENMFWYRQDPGLGLRLIYFSYDVKMKEKGDIPEGYSVSREKKERFSLILESASTNQTSMYLCASSPSGQETQYFGPGTRLLVL.

With regard to this clone: Different DNA sequences within this sample yield the same CDR3. The chain links TRBV9 to TRBJ1-1, with no clear D. Germline assignment: CDR1 SGDLS and CDR2 YYNGEE. CDR3 length: 14 residues. Trimming stripped 0 bases from V and 1 base from J, with 7 bases between. CDR3 in amino acids: CASSVVSGNTEAFF. In DNA form, the CDR3 reads TGTGCCAGCAGCGTAGTTTCGGGGAACACTGAAGCTTTCTTT.

The V and J genes are TRBV5-1 and TRBJ2-3; D gene ambiguous. Germline assignment: CDR1 SGHRS and CDR2 YFSETQ. Trimming stripped 1 base from V and 2 bases from J, with 14 bases between. The CDR3 extends over 16 amino acids. In nucleotides, the CDR3 is TGCGCCAGCAGCTTGACCGTAGGGCCACACACAGATACGCAGTATTTT. Translation: CASSLTVGPHTDTQYF.

The chain uses TRBV7-3 and TRBJ2-6, with D perhaps TRBD2 (6 bases). Germline CDR1 reads SGHTA; CDR2 reads FQGTGA. The ends were cut back, 2 bases at V and 0 bases at J, with 8 bases in the middle. This CDR3 is built from 16 residues. CDR3 loop: CASSLAGSSGANVLTF. CDR3 in DNA: TGTGCCAGCAGCTTAGCGGGGTCCTCTGGGGCCAACGTCCTGACTTTC.

V gene TRBV5-5 combines with J gene TRBJ1-1; D uncertain. Trimming left V 0 bases short and J 6 bases short, with 6 bases between. Germline V gene sequence: CDR1 SGHKS, CDR2 YYEKEE (reference sequence). CDR3 length equals 12 residues. The CDR3 nucleotides read TGTGCCAGCAGCTTGGCACGGGCTGAAGCTTTCTTT. Its protein product is CASSLARAEAFF.

The genes are TRBV4-1 and TRBJ1-4; 7 nucleotides agree with TRBD1. The germline V gene has CDR1 MGHRA and CDR2 YSYEKL. The CDR3 sequence is 18 residues long. V was clipped by 1 base and J by 4 bases; unmatched bases: 12. CDR3 bases: TGCGCCAGCAGCCAAGTGTATAGGGGGCGGATTGGTAATGAAAAACTGTTTTTT. As protein: CASSQVYRGRIGNEKLFF.

The chain combines TRBV29-1 with TRBJ2-7, with 10 bases that match TRBD1. J gave up 6 bases and V 6 bases, and 11 bases lay outside the gene matches. In germline, CDR1 is SQVTM, CDR2 ANQGSEA. The CDR3 consists of 14 residues. The DNA of the CDR3 is TGCAGCGTGAGACCGGGACAGGGGAACCTCGAGCAGTACTTC. Translating gives CSVRPGQGNLEQYF.

V and J are TRBV5-6 and TRBJ2-5; perhaps D is TRBD1 or TRBD2 (5 bases each). Deletions cut 4 bases from V and 5 bases from J, with 18 bases between. The CDR3 contains 15 residues. Per germline, CDR1 SGHDT and CDR2 YYEEEE. The CDR3 region is CASSGGASSAETQYF. CDR3 bases: TGTGCCAGCAGCGGGGGAGCGTCCTCCGCCGAGACCCAGTACTTC.

Only a few counts were recorded for this clone. The CDR3 sequence: CASSYRARNTGELFF. The CDR3 DNA reads as TGTGCCAGCAGTTACAGGGCGAGGAACACCGGGGAGCTGTTTTTT. The chain uses TRBV6-6 and TRBJ2-2, with D unclear. Germline-derived CDR1 and CDR2 are MNHNY and SVGAGI (reference sequence). This CDR3 is built from 15 residues. The V end was cut by 2 bases, the J end by 1 base, with 8 bases between.

The rearrangement links TRBV9 to TRBJ2-7; the D gene is possibly TRBD2 (5 bases). Germline assignment: CDR1 SGDLS and CDR2 YYNGEE. Trimming took off 4 bases at V and 7 bases at J, with 15 bases between the two ends. The CDR3 contains 13 residues. The CDR3 protein is CASSPDTRREQYF. CDR3 nucleotide sequence: TGTGCCAGCAGCCCTGATACTAGGCGGGAGCAGTACTTC.

This chain connects TRBV28 to TRBJ2-4; weak D call: TRBD1 (5 bases). Germline CDR1 reads MDHEN; CDR2 reads SYDVKM. With 7 bases removed from V and 1 base from J, the gap between germline ends came to 17 bases. This CDR3 comprises 16 residues. CDR3 coding DNA: TGTGCCAGCACTACTCCCGTGGGGCGGGCCAAAAACATTCAGTACTTC. Residues: CASTTPVGRAKNIQYF.

V and J are TRBV6-5 and TRBJ1-2; D gene uncertain. Germline V gene sequence: CDR1 MNHEY, CDR2 SVGAGI. The V end was cut by 8 bases, the J end by 8 bases, with 12 bases between. The CDR3 consists of 11 residues. The CDR3 protein is CASLQSGGYTF. As DNA, the CDR3 is TGTGCCAGCCTCCAATCCGGGGGCTACACCTTC.